Sequencing of this T cell receptor beta chain was carried out in a study of shared clonotypes between healthy human individuals. A remark on this clone: Distinct nucleotide sequences in the sample also encode this CDR3.

Source study methods: Quality scores were absent from the junction-only immunoSEQ sequences, so filtering differed. Sequenced by immunoSEQ multiplex PCR; TCRdb stores in-frame clones only, minus some. The DNA gave D and trimming, while V, J and clone size come from that table. The table has some 1.5 million clones, roughly 95% seen once; the top ten hold approximately 1%. All donors were Caucasian adults living in Nashville, Tennessee. CD45RA+ naive and CD45RA-negative memory subsets were separated from CD4+ cells. Germline CDR1 and CDR2: DFQATT and SNEGSKA (reference sequence). This CDR3 spans 10 amino acids. V was cut by 2 bases and J by 4 bases, with 3 bases left in between.

The rearrangement links TRBV20-1 to TRBJ2-7; the D is unclear. The sequence was collected from a man aged 25 to 40 in good health. The sequencing sample was made of naive CD4+ T cells sorted from blood. Regarding subset: CD45RA+ positively selected. The CDR3 DNA reads TGCAGTGCTAGAACGTACGAGCAGTACTTC. As protein: CSARTYEQYF.